A selection of T cell receptor beta chains follows, all from one sample in a study of graft-versus-host responses after intestinal transplantation. Sequencing used immunoSEQ multiplex PCR; TCRdb keeps in-frame clones, though not all of them. Among 85,000 to 90,000 clones, roughly 92% were seen once, and the ten largest hold about 0.3%. Antigens for these TCRs are unknown. Sequenced here: unstimulated CD4+ T cells sorted from spleen or lymph node cells, sampled before intestinal transplant. The origin of the receptors is a human donor who received an intestinal transplant. Each CDR3 is given with its conserved first and last residue. The order of the fields is V gene, clone size, D gene, J gene, CDR3 protein, CDR3 DNA. D genes are given only for firm matches. The size of a clone is reported for some rows only, either as once, few or many, or as a class for expanded clones.

>TRBV19|NA|NA|TRBJ2-3
CASSHRALGTDTQYF
TGTGCCAGTAGTCACAGGGCCCTGGGCACAGATACGCAGTATTTT
>TRBV7-8|NA|NA|TRBJ1-5
CASSHGGSNQPQHF
TGTGCCAGCAGCCACGGCGGTAGCAATCAGCCCCAGCATTTT
>TRBV6-1|NA|NA|TRBJ2-7
CASSHRTYEQYF
TGTGCCAGCAGCCACAGAACCTACGAGCAGTACTTC
>TRBV27|NA|TRBD2|TRBJ2-3
CASRQSGKVTQYF
TGTGCCAGCAGGCAAAGCGGGAAGGTAACGCAGTATTTT
>TRBV2|NA|NA|TRBJ2-7
CATTMGRNPTYEQYF
TGTGCCACAACGATGGGGAGAAACCCCACCTACGAGCAGTACTTC
>TRBV28|NA|NA|TRBJ2-7
CASCQAYEQYF
TGTGCCAGCTGCCAGGCCTACGAGCAGTACTTC
>TRBV27|NA|NA|TRBJ1-5
CASSLQVDQPQHF
TGTGCCAGCAGTTTGCAGGTGGATCAGCCCCAGCATTTT
>TRBV6-5|NA|TRBD1|TRBJ2-7
CASRATGSAYEQYF
TGTGCCAGCAGAGCGACAGGGAGCGCCTACGAGCAGTACTTC
>TRBV19|NA|TRBD1|TRBJ1-2
CASSTRQGRGYTF
TGTGCCAGTAGTACCCGACAGGGACGTGGCTACACCTTC
>TRBV11-2|NA|TRBD2|TRBJ2-1
CATRAGYDNEQFF
TGTGCCACCCGAGCGGGGTACGACAATGAGCAGTTCTTC
>TRBV7-8|NA|NA|TRBJ2-7
CASSLTRGEQYF
TGTGCCAGCAGCTTAACGAGAGGCGAGCAGTACTTC
>TRBV14|NA|NA|TRBJ1-3
CASSQLKAPRSGNTIYF
TGTGCCAGCAGCCAATTAAAGGCGCCGCGCTCTGGAAACACCATATATTTT
>TRBV10-1|NA|NA|TRBJ2-1
CASSPSGSSYNEQFF
TGCGCCAGCAGTCCGAGCGGTAGCTCCTACAATGAGCAGTTCTTC
>TRBV11-2|NA|TRBD2|TRBJ2-1
CASSSSPLAGGGYNEQFF
TGTGCCAGCAGTTCCTCACCTTTAGCGGGAGGAGGGTACAATGAGCAGTTCTTC
>TRBV19|NA|NA|TRBJ2-5
CASTPRQSPGETQYF
TGTGCCAGTACCCCCAGACAGTCGCCGGGAGAGACCCAGTACTTC
>TRBV18|NA|TRBD2|TRBJ2-5
CASSPPGGRVNQVGDF
TGTGCCAGCTCACCACCGGGCGGGAGAGTTAATCAAGTAGGGGACTTC
>TRBV2|NA|NA|TRBJ2-5
CASSEANNRAETQYF
TGTGCCAGCAGTGAAGCGAATAACAGGGCGGAGACCCAGTACTTC
>TRBV6-5|NA|NA|TRBJ1-1
CASSYFGQPNTEAFF
TGTGCCAGCAGTTACTTCGGACAACCGAACACTGAAGCTTTCTTT
>TRBV5-1|NA|NA|TRBJ2-5
CASSARRGETQYF
TGCGCCAGCAGCGCCCGAAGAGGGGAGACCCAGTACTTC
>TRBV5-1|once|TRBD1|TRBJ1-2
CASSPPRAGGYGYTF
TGCGCCAGCAGCCCCCCTCGGGCAGGGGGCTATGGCTACACCTTC
>TRBV6-1|NA|TRBD2|TRBJ2-7
CASSELGLAGGKSSYEQYF
TGTGCCAGCAGTGAACTGGGACTAGCGGGAGGGAAGAGCTCCTACGAGCAGTACTTC
>TRBV27|NA|TRBD2|TRBJ2-5
CASSLYLPQGTSGIQETQYF
TGTGCCAGCAGTTTATACCTGCCCCAGGGGACTAGCGGGATCCAAGAGACCCAGTACTTC
>TRBV7-3|NA|TRBD2|TRBJ2-1
CASSLGGTSGINNEQFF
TGTGCCAGCAGCTTAGGAGGGACTAGCGGGATTAACAATGAGCAGTTCTTC
>TRBV4-1|NA|NA|TRBJ2-1
CASSQVGRDTAYNEQFF
TGCGCCAGCAGCCAAGTAGGAAGAGACACAGCCTACAATGAGCAGTTCTTC
>TRBV2|NA|NA|TRBJ1-2
CASSASGSGGYTF
TGTGCCAGCAGTGCTTCAGGATCAGGTGGCTACACCTTC
>TRBV2|few|NA|TRBJ2-4
CASSAVGQSLAKNIQYF
TGTGCCAGCAGTGCTGTCGGACAGTCCCTAGCCAAAAACATTCAGTACTTC
>TRBV6-5|NA|NA|TRBJ2-7
CASSSLGTPSSYEQYF
TGTGCCAGCAGTTCCCTGGGGACTCCGAGCTCCTACGAGCAGTACTTC
>TRBV27|NA|NA|TRBJ2-1
CASRGVGRNEQFF
TGTGCCAGCAGAGGGGTAGGGAGGAATGAGCAGTTCTTC
>TRBV28|NA|NA|TRBJ2-1
CASSPTGGWSNEQFF
TGTGCCAGCAGTCCAACCGGAGGGTGGAGCAATGAGCAGTTCTTC
>TRBV23-1|NA|TRBD1|TRBJ1-5
CASAPGQGGNQPQHF
TGCGCCAGCGCCCCGGGACAGGGTGGCAATCAGCCCCAGCATTTT
>TRBV7-9|NA|TRBD1|TRBJ1-5
CASSLWDSIGGNQPQHF
TGTGCCAGCAGCTTATGGGACAGCATAGGCGGCAATCAGCCCCAGCATTTT